Below, 14 T cell receptor beta chains from the same sample are listed, as sequenced in a study of T cell responses to AZD1222 COVID-19 vaccine (dated by TCRdb to the early 2020s). Reading the label with the study, this specimen's time point is: baseline before first vaccination. The method was the immunoSEQ multiplex PCR assay. Not all clones reach the TCRdb copy of this immuneACCESS table, which keeps in-frame sequences only. Checked studies attribute under half of the gap to unresolved V genes and leave the rest unexplained. In all, the sample holds about 84,000 clones, and about 85% of those were seen once. The top ten constitute about 1.6% of the sample. The sample consisted of peripheral blood, taken on day 0 of AZD1222 vaccination. Receptors were obtained from an adult in good health.

This chain uses TRBV6-5 with TRBJ1-1, with TRBD1 matching 7 bases. The CDR3 is 15 amino acids. CDR1 MNHEY and CDR2 SVGAGI come from the germline V gene. The ends lost 6 bases at V and 0 bases at J; junction bases unmatched: 7. The chain's CDR3 is CASRDTDRVNTEAFF. DNA of the CDR3: TGTGCCAGCAGGGACACAGACAGGGTGAACACTGAAGCTTTCTTT.

The V and J genes are TRBV18 and TRBJ2-2; D gene unclear. V was shortened by 7 bases and J by 1 base, with 13 bases between the two germline ends. Germline V gene sequence: CDR1 KGHSH, CDR2 LQKENI. CDR3 length: 15 amino acids. DNA for the CDR3: TGTGCCAGCTACTCGGCCAGGTTGAACACCGGGGAGCTGTTTTTT. It translates to CASYSARLNTGELFF.

V usage is TRBV19 and J usage is TRBJ1-1, with no clear D. This CDR3 spans 16 amino acids. Germline CDR1 is LNHDA and CDR2 is SQIVND (reference sequence). Trimming left V 3 bases short and J 2 bases short, with 16 bases between. The CDR3 loop is CASSILGWGENTEAFF. CDR3 nucleotide sequence: TGTGCCAGTAGTATTTTAGGATGGGGTGAAAACACTGAAGCTTTCTTT.

This rearrangement joins TRBV4-3 to TRBJ2-3; 8 bases line up with TRBD2. This CDR3 comprises 16 residues. The V gene's germline CDR1 is LGHNA and CDR2 YSLEER. J was trimmed by 0 bases and V by 2 bases; bases with no gene match: 4. The CDR3 spells CASSQSGRASTDTQYF. In nucleotides, the CDR3 is TGCGCCAGCAGCCAATCCGGGAGGGCTAGCACAGATACGCAGTATTTT.

There are a few counts of this clone. This chain joins TRBV5-8 and TRBJ2-3; D unclear. Germline-derived CDR1 and CDR2 are SGHTS and YDEGEE. The CDR3 sequence is 12 residues long. The germline V and J ends were trimmed by 1 base and 3 bases, with 3 bases remaining between them. Here the CDR3 reads CASSLRTDTQYF. DNA for the CDR3: TGTGCCAGCAGCTTGAGGACAGATACGCAGTATTTT.

This sequence joins TRBV6-4 and TRBJ2-3; 10 nucleotides agree with TRBD2. Germline V gene data show CDR1 as MRHNA and CDR2 as SNTAGT. With 8 bases clipped from V and 5 bases from J, the junction kept 10 bases outside the gene matches. The CDR3 covers 15 residues. The CDR3 DNA reads TGTGCCAGCCCCACAGCGGGAGGGCCGGGAGATACGCAGTATTTT. Protein: CASPTAGGPGDTQYF.

This chain's CDR3 is CASSVAAYEQYF. The CDR3 bases are TGTGCCAGCAGTGTGGCAGCCTACGAGCAGTACTTC. V is TRBV2 and J is TRBJ2-7; D gene unclear. Trimming pared 4 bases from V and 2 bases from J, leaving 6 bases between. Germline CDR1 is SNHLY and CDR2 is FYNNEI. This CDR3 has 12 residues.

The chain joins TRBV18 to TRBJ1-1; D not certain. Trimming removed 3 bases at V and 8 bases at J, with 13 bases between. The CDR3 covers 13 residues. Germline CDR1 KGHSH, CDR2 LQKENI. CDR3 region: CASSPDGAAEAFF. The CDR3 DNA follows: TGTGCCAGCTCACCGGACGGCGCGGCAGAAGCTTTCTTT.

The chain's CDR3 is CAWRSSGANVLTF. The CDR3 coding sequence is TGTGCCTGGAGAAGCTCTGGGGCCAACGTCCTGACTTTC. The gene calls are TRBV30 and TRBJ2-6; no clear D. The germline CDR1 and CDR2 sequences are GTSNPN and SVGIG (reference sequence). The CDR3 covers 13 residues. V shed 3 bases and J shed 0 bases, with 3 bases lying between them.

V and J are TRBV5-1 and TRBJ1-5; maybe TRBD1 (5 bases). The germline V gene encodes CDR1 SGHRS and CDR2 YFSETQ. V was cut by 5 bases and J by 1 base, with 10 bases left in between. The CDR3 loop spans 14 amino acids. The CDR3 loop reads CASRAGLSNQPQHF. Written as DNA, the CDR3 is TGCGCCAGCAGAGCAGGGTTAAGCAATCAGCCCCAGCATTTT.

The gene calls are TRBV5-1 and TRBJ1-1; D not certain. V lost 5 bases and J 6 bases, leaving 17 bases between the germline ends. The germline V gene encodes CDR1 SGHRS and CDR2 YFSETQ. CDR3 length: 14 residues. The DNA for the CDR3 is TGCGCCAGCAGGGCTACGCCAAACAGCCCTGAAGCTTTCTTT. This gives the protein CASRATPNSPEAFF.

The chain uses TRBV7-8 and TRBJ2-7; possibly TRBD1 for D (6 bases). The CDR3 extends over 14 amino acids. Germline V CDR1 and CDR2: SGHVS, FQNEAQ. The V end lost 3 bases, the J end lost 5 bases, and 14 bases lay between the germline ends. DNA of the CDR3: TGTGCCAGCAGCTTTCAGGGGTTGGGTGACGAGCAGTACTTC. It specifies CASSFQGLGDEQYF.

The chain has TRBV29-1 and TRBJ1-5, with a tentative D call TRBD1 (5 bases). The germline V gene has CDR1 SQVTM and CDR2 ANQGSEA. The ends were cut back, 6 bases at V and 5 bases at J, with 11 bases in the middle. The CDR3 runs to 12 residues. In DNA, the CDR3 is TGCAGCGTCCGATTAGGGGATCAGCCCCAGCATTTT. Translation gives CSVRLGDQPQHF.

The genes are TRBV19 and TRBJ2-3; TRBD2 might be the D (5 bases). V was cut by 7 bases and J by 0 bases, with 11 bases left in between. CDR3 size: 14 residues. Germline assignment: CDR1 LNHDA and CDR2 SQIVND (reference sequence). CDR3 sequence: CASKRLASTDTQYF. The DNA for the CDR3 is TGTGCCAGTAAACGCCTAGCTAGCACAGATACGCAGTATTTT.